These 11 T cell receptor beta chains came from one sample sequenced in a study of cytomegalovirus exposure and HLA in healthy donors. Profiling relied on immunoSEQ multiplex PCR, and the TCRdb table lists in-frame clones only, not all of them. Of 250,000 to 400,000 clones listed, roughly 87% are singletons. What was sequenced was PBMCs. Receptors were obtained from a woman between 25 and 40 years old in good health and CMV-seropositive.

The CDR3 coding sequence is TGTGCCTGGAGTGCCTCAGATACGCAGTATTTT. It codes for CAWSASDTQYF. The V gene is TRBV30, the J gene TRBJ2-3; no clear D gene. CDR1 GTSNPN and CDR2 SVGIG come from the germline V gene (reference sequence). The CDR3 totals 11 residues. The V and J ends lost 1 base and 4 bases respectively, with 3 bases between them.

The chain couples TRBV5-1 to TRBJ2-3; TRBD2 matches at 13 bases. Trimming cost V 4 bases and J 6 bases; bases outside gene matches: 8. From germline, CDR1 is SGHRS and CDR2 YFSETQ. The CDR3 has 16 amino acids. CDR3 coding DNA: TGCGCCAGCAGCCAAGGGACTAGCGGGATGAGGGATACGCAGTATTTT. Residues: CASSQGTSGMRDTQYF.

The chain has TRBV28 and TRBJ1-5; D possibly corresponds to TRBD1 (5 bases). V gave up 1 base and J gave up 0 bases, with 13 bases separating them. This CDR3 comprises 17 residues. CDR1 and CDR2 from the germline V gene are MDHEN and SYDVKM. The CDR3 nucleotides are TGTGCCAGCAGTTTATATTCAGGGAGGGGTAGCAATCAGCCCCAGCATTTT. Its translation: CASSLYSGRGSNQPQHF. The variable domain in full, with the rest retrieved from reference TRBV28 and TRBJ1-5, is DVKVTQSSRYLVKRTGEKVFLECVQDMDHENMFWYRQDPGLGLRLIYFSYDVKMKEKGDIPEGYSVSREKKERFSLILESASTNQTSMYLCASSLYSGRGSNQPQHFGDGTRLSIL.

The rearrangement joins TRBV2 to TRBJ2-4, with D perhaps TRBD1 (5 bases). The CDR3 length is 15 residues. Trimming took 3 bases from V and 7 from J, leaving 16 bases between them. Germline V gene sequence: CDR1 SNHLY, CDR2 FYNNEI. The CDR3 sequence: CASSENRNSRNIQYF. The CDR3 region has the DNA TGTGCCAGCAGTGAGAACAGGAATTCCCGGAACATTCAGTACTTC.

The gene calls are TRBV18 and TRBJ2-7, with 8 bases fitting TRBD1. Per the germline V gene, CDR1 is KGHSH and CDR2 is LQKENI. V shed 3 bases, J shed 3 bases, and the junction held 7 bases outside the gene matches. The CDR3 length is 15 residues. The CDR3 nucleotides are TGTGCCAGCTCACCGAACAGGGGGTTACTCTACGAGCAGTACTTC. It codes for CASSPNRGLLYEQYF.

The CDR3 reads CASSISITDTQYF. The CDR3 nucleotides are TGTGCCAGTAGTATATCAATCACAGATACGCAGTATTTT. The V call is TRBV19, the J call TRBJ2-3, with D uncertain. The V gene's germline CDR1 is LNHDA and CDR2 SQIVND (reference sequence). This CDR3 is built from 13 residues. Trimming removed 2 bases at V and 2 bases at J, with 5 bases between.

This chain connects TRBV5-1 to TRBJ1-4; 9 nucleotides line up with TRBD1. The CDR3 runs 15 residues. V lost 4 bases and J lost 4; bases outside the gene matches: 5. Germline lookup yields CDR1 SGHRS and CDR2 YFSETQ. For the CDR3, the DNA is TGCGCCAGCAGCCTACAGACAGGGGGTAATGAAAAACTGTTTTTT. It is translated as CASSLQTGGNEKLFF.

This chain joins TRBV6-5 and TRBJ2-1; TRBD1 matches 10 bases. CDR1 is MNHEY and CDR2 is SVGAGI in the germline V gene. With V trimmed by 6 bases and J by 7 bases, 9 bases remained unmatched. The CDR3 is 15 amino acids. The CDR3 here is CASRNPGQGSNEQFF. The CDR3 coding sequence is TGTGCCAGCAGGAACCCGGGACAGGGGAGTAATGAGCAGTTCTTC.

This chain uses TRBV29-1 with TRBJ2-1; D call uncertain. CDR1 and CDR2 from the germline V gene are SQVTM and ANQGSEA. Trimming pared 3 bases from V and 8 bases from J, leaving 5 bases between. The CDR3 is 10 amino acids. Here the CDR3 reads CSVDSYEQFF. The DNA of the CDR3 is TGCAGCGTTGATAGCTATGAGCAGTTCTTC.

V gene TRBV6-6 combines with J gene TRBJ2-7; D unclear. Trimming removed 0 bases from V and 3 bases from J, with 15 bases in between. The CDR3 is 16 amino acids. From germline, CDR1 is MNHNY and CDR2 SVGAGI (reference sequence). The CDR3, as DNA: TGTGCCAGCAGTTACTCATTAGCTGGTTCTGGCTACGAGCAGTACTTC. It specifies CASSYSLAGSGYEQYF.

The V gene is TRBV6-4, the J gene TRBJ2-1; D remains ambiguous. CDR1 and CDR2 (germline): MRHNA, SNTAGT. Trimming stripped 0 bases from V and 5 bases from J, with 14 bases between. The CDR3 loop spans 16 amino acids. CDR3 nucleotide sequence: TGTGCCAGCAGTGACTCGAATCTGGGTGGCCACAATGAGCAGTTCTTC. Protein sequence: CASSDSNLGGHNEQFF.